These T cell receptor beta chains were read from a single sample in a study of response to subunit inactivated influenza vaccine. TCRdb reprocessed the RT-PCR reads with MiXCR, giving one entry per CDR3 protein. There are around 530,000 distinct CDR3 sequences in the sample; 10% to 15% occur only once, and about 9.4% lies in the top ten. Sequences were derived from PBMCs from blood, sampled on the day of vaccination. The receptors were gathered from a man in his forties or fifties who received an inactivated influenza vaccine. CDR3s include the opening cysteine and the closing phenylalanine or tryptophan. D genes are given only for firm matches. Clone size is stated in some rows and not others, as once, few, many or a class when expanded.

clone_size d_call j_call v_call cdr3_aa cdr3_nt
- TRBD1 TRBJ2-1 TRBV29-1 CSVVDRASYNEQFF TGCAGCGTTGTCGACAGGGCTTCCTACAATGAGCAGTTCTTC
- TRBD1 TRBJ1-4 TRBV5-1 CASSFRDRGSFGEKLFF TGCGCCAGCAGCTTCCGGGACAGGGGATCTTTCGGTGAAAAACTGTTTTTT
few TRBD2 TRBJ2-3 TRBV12-3/TRBV12-4 CASSVGTSGIADTQYF TGTGCCAGCAGTGTCGGGACTAGCGGGATCGCAGATACGCAGTATTTT
few - TRBJ2-2 TRBV7-6 CASSRTAGNRVNTGELFF TGTGCCAGCAGCCGAACCGCCGGGAATAGGGTGAACACCGGGGAGCTGTTTTTT
- - TRBJ2-7 TRBV5-1 CASRPESGYEQYF TGCGCCAGCAGGCCCGAGTCGGGGTACGAGCAGTACTTC
- - TRBJ1-1 TRBV10-3 CAISEDPNTEAFF TGTGCCATCAGTGAGGACCCCAACACTGAAGCTTTCTTT
- - TRBJ1-1 TRBV27 CASSLILGTEAFF TGTGCCAGCAGTTTAATTCTGGGGACTGAAGCTTTCTTT
- - TRBJ2-1 TRBV18 CASSPWESSYNEQFF TGTGCCAGCTCACCATGGGAAAGCTCCTACAATGAGCAGTTCTTC
- - TRBJ2-3 TRBV10-3 CAISLEDTQYF TGTGCCATCAGCCTTGAGGATACGCAGTATTTT
few - TRBJ1-1 TRBV20-1 CSARKQGLNTEAFF TGCAGTGCTAGAAAGCAGGGGCTGAACACTGAAGCTTTCTTT
- TRBD1 TRBJ1-3 TRBV11-2 CASSLTGTGIGNTIYF TGTGCCAGCAGCTTAACCGGGACAGGGATTGGAAACACCATATATTTT
- - TRBJ2-7 TRBV12-3/TRBV12-4 CASSFEAGVYEQYF TGTGCCAGCAGTTTTGAGGCAGGGGTTTACGAGCAGTACTTC
few TRBD1 TRBJ2-1 TRBV6-1 CASNGQVGEQFF TGTGCCAGCAATGGACAGGTTGGTGAGCAGTTCTTC
- - TRBJ2-3 TRBV12-3/TRBV12-4 CASTGTDRGGGTQYF TGTGCCAGCACCGGGACCGATAGAGGGGGTGGTACGCAGTATTTT
- TRBD1 TRBJ2-3 TRBV6-1 CASTGQTSTDTQYF TGTGCCAGCACGGGACAGACTAGCACAGATACGCAGTATTTT
few - TRBJ2-3 TRBV5-6 CASSLIQLLTDTQYF TGTGCCAGCAGCTTGATTCAACTACTCACAGATACGCAGTATTTT
- - TRBJ1-4 TRBV14 CASSPSNGQTNEKLFF TGTGCCAGCAGCCCCTCTAATGGACAGACTAATGAAAAACTGTTTTTT
- - TRBJ2-7 TRBV4-3 CASSQEGTKLGQYF TGCGCCAGCAGCCAAGAAGGGACAAAACTGGGGCAGTACTTC
- TRBD1 TRBJ1-5 TRBV20-1 CSARLAGTGNQPQHF TGCAGTGCTAGGCTAGCCGGGACAGGGAATCAGCCCCAGCATTTT
once TRBD2 TRBJ2-4 TRBV11-2 CTSSPGRGARENIQYF TGTACCAGCAGCCCCGGGCGGGGGGCCAGGGAAAACATTCAGTACTTC